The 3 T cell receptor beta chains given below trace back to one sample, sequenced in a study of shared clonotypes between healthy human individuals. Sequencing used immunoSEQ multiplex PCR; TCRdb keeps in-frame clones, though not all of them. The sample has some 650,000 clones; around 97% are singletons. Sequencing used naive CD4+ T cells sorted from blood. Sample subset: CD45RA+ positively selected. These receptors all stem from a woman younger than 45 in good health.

For the CDR3, the DNA is TGTGCCAGCAGCCTGGGACTAGCGGGAGTTCGGGCAGATACGCAGTATTTT. It translates to CASSLGLAGVRADTQYF. The chain recombines TRBV7-9 with TRBJ2-3; 14 nucleotides line up with TRBD2. Germline trimming cut 5 bases from V and 4 bases from J; bases unmatched to any gene: 8. The CDR3 totals 17 residues. Germline V gene data show CDR1 as SEHNR and CDR2 as FQNEAQ (reference sequence).

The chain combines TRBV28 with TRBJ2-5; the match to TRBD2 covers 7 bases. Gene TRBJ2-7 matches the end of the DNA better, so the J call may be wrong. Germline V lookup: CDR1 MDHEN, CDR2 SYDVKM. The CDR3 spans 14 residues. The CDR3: CASSSPAGAYEQYF. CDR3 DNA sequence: TGTGCCAGCAGTTCTCCGGCGGGAGCCTACGAGCAGTACTTC.

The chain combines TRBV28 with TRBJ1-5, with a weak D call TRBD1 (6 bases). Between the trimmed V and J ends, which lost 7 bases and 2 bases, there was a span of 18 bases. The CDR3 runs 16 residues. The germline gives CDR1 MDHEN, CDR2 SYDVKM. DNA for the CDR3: TGTGCCAGCATCTCGGGGGGCGAAAGGGGCAATCAGCCCCAGCATTTT. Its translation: CASISGGERGNQPQHF.